Sequencing of this T cell receptor beta chain was carried out in a study of T-cell memory formation after mild COVID-19. This clonotype was recorded at least ten times. Antigen: not known. General study points: A second wave of clones peaked on day 37, and their SARS-CoV-2 specificity went unconfirmed.

Libraries for TCRalpha and TCRbeta carried sample barcodes and unique molecular identifiers via 5'RACE. TCRdb reanalysed the 5' RACE reads using MiXCR and keeps one entry per CDR3 protein. The data hold about 360,000 distinct CDR3 sequences, with about an eighth observed a single time. The TCR originated in a man younger than 35 who had mild COVID-19 (a few samples of this study predate the infection). Cell type and time point are not known. The sample consisted of PBMCs or a T cell subset sorted from them (not recorded which).

The CDR3 spells CASSYSGDLYNEQFF. The CDR3 bases are TGTGCCAGCAGCTATAGCGGGGATCTCTACAATGAGCAGTTCTTC. V gene TRBV7-2 combines with J gene TRBJ2-1, with 8 nucleotides matching TRBD2. Germline values: CDR1 SGHTA, CDR2 FQGNSA. This CDR3 region has 15 residues. The junction had 5 bases not matched to a gene; V was cut back by 4 bases and J by 3 bases.